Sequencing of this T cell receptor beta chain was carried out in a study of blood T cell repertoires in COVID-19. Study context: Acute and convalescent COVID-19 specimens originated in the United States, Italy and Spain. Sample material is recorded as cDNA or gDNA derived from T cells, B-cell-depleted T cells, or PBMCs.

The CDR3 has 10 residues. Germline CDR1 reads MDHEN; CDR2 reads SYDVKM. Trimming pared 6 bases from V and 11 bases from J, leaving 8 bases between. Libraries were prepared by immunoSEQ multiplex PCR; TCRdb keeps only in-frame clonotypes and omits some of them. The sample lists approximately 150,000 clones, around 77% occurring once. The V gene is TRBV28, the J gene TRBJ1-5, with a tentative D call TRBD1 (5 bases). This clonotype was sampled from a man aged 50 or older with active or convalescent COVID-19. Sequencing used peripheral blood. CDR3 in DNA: TGTGCCAGCAGCACCAGGGCCCAGCATTTT. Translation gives CASSTRAQHF.